This TCR beta chain derives from a study of T cells after yellow fever vaccination. Study-wide background: The fractions with low cell numbers were processed using SMART-Seq v4 Ultra Low Input.

Findings and limits, study-wide: Weaker in magnitude, the secondary response showed a faster peak on day 5 versus 15. Booster samples showed a return of most primary-vaccination clones (around 96% CD4, roughly 85% CD8).

5'RACE template switching added a universal primer site and UMIs to TCR cDNA. TCRdb re-called the 5' RACE reads through MiXCR, storing one row per CDR3 protein. This table holds 510,000 or so distinct CDR3 sequences, approximately 21% found once. Germline loops: CDR1 SNHLY, CDR2 FYNNEI. The CDR3 extends over 16 amino acids. Losses at the gene ends were 7 bases for V and 1 base for J; bases not matched to a gene: 1. A word on this clonotype: Antigen specificity is unknown.

J is TRBJ2-2 and V is TRBV2, with 15 positions matching TRBD2. Here the sequenced sample was PBMCs, taken 15 days after the yellow fever booster vaccination. The TCR originated in a man between 25 and 39 years old who received the YFV17D yellow fever vaccine. CDR3 in amino acids: CASKGLAGGNTGELFF. In nucleotides, the CDR3 is TGTGCCAGCAAGGGACTAGCGGGAGGGAACACCGGGGAGCTGTTTTTT.